This T cell receptor (beta chain) was documented in a study of spatial heterogeneity in lung cancer. This clonotype was seen a few times. Every cDNA TCR molecule received its own unique molecular identifier. TCRdb itself ran the 5' RACE reads through MiXCR, one entry per CDR3 protein. The sample consists of roughly 120,000 distinct CDR3 sequences, 9.5% to 15% of them appearing once. Time point given: blood at routine non-recurrence follow-up after resection. Unsorted whole RNA samples from tumor, nontumor lung or frozen PBMC were sequenced. V lost 3 bases to trimming and J lost 1 base, with 15 bases between them. Germline V lookup: CDR1 LGHNA, CDR2 YSLEER. The CDR3 covers 16 residues.

The TCR sequence derives from a male donor with early-stage non-small cell lung cancer. The J gene is TRBJ1-1, the V gene TRBV4-3; D is undetermined. The sample was PBMCs, taken at follow-up. Here the CDR3 DNA reads TGCGCCAGCAGCCATCTTCGAGGGCGCGGGAACACTGAAGCTTTCTTT. Translated: CASSHLRGRGNTEAFF.